Below are 24 T cell receptor beta chains sequenced from a single sample in a study of naive and memory T cell subsets. The beta constant-region primer was an equimolar mix of two oligonucleotides covering TRBC1 and TRBC2. Four rounds of PCR amplified the ligated cDNA using nested alpha and beta constant-region primers plus SP2. TCRdb reprocessed the UMI-ligation and nested PCR reads with MiXCR, giving one entry per CDR3 protein. The sample includes 85,000 or so distinct CDR3 sequences, about 8.2% of them seen just once. The sequenced sample was naive CD8+ T cells from blood. The receptors here all came from a human donor in good health.

The chain is built from TRBV14 and TRBJ2-1, with D tentatively TRBD2 (5 bases). Germline V gene data show CDR1 as SGHDN and CDR2 as FVKESK. The CDR3 runs to 18 residues. V shed 3 bases and J shed 0 bases, with 18 bases lying between them. CDR3 region: CASSHGLYLPSSYNEQFF. For the CDR3, the DNA is TGTGCCAGCAGCCATGGACTTTACCTACCGAGCTCCTACAATGAGCAGTTCTTC.

The chain joins TRBV24-1 to TRBJ2-7; D is uncertain. Germline assignment: CDR1 KGHDR and CDR2 SFDVKD. The CDR3 sequence is 15 residues long. Trimming took 4 bases from V and 7 from J, leaving 19 bases between them. The CDR3 region has the DNA TGTGCCACCAGTGAACGACGGGCCCCGATGGGGGAGCAGTACTTC. It codes for CATSERRAPMGEQYF.

Many counts were recorded for this clonotype. The J gene is TRBJ2-5, the V gene TRBV19; no clear D gene. From germline, CDR1 is LNHDA and CDR2 SQIVND (reference sequence). The CDR3 is made up of 14 amino acids. V was clipped by 10 bases and J by 2 bases, with 17 bases between them. The CDR3 DNA reads TGTGCCACCGCAGTTCTGGCGACACAAGAGACCCAGTACTTC. Its protein product is CATAVLATQETQYF. Supplemented by reference TRBV19 and TRBJ2-5, the full variable domain reads DGGITQSPKYLFRKEGQNVTLSCEQNLNHDAMYWYRQDPGQGLRLIYYSQIVNDFQKGDIAEGYSVSREKKESFPLTVTSAQKNPTAFYLCATAVLATQETQYFGPGTRLLVL.

This clonotype was seen a few times. The chain uses TRBV29-1 and TRBJ2-1; 8 positions agree with TRBD2. The ends lost 6 bases at V and 1 base at J; junction bases unmatched: 14. The CDR3 consists of 17 residues. Germline V gives CDR1 SQVTM, CDR2 ANQGSEA. The CDR3 DNA is TGCAGCGTACAGGGTCTCCAGGCGGGAGGATCCTACAATGAGCAGTTCTTC. It codes for CSVQGLQAGGSYNEQFF.

As regards this clonotype: The junction does not match germline at one end; this may be a read error. V and J are TRBV6-5 and TRBJ1-4, with a possible D match to TRBD1 (5 bases). CDR3 length: 15 residues. In germline, CDR1 is MNHEY, CDR2 SVGAGI. The DNA for the CDR3 is TGTGTCAGCAGTCTATCAGGGATGACTAATGAAAAACTGTTTTTT. Translating it yields CVSSLSGMTNEKLFF.

V and J are TRBV30 and TRBJ2-7; D is perhaps TRBD1 (6 bases). This CDR3 region has 15 residues. Trimming cost V 0 bases and J 4 bases, with 16 bases left between them. Looked up from germline, CDR1 is GTSNPN and CDR2 is SVGIG (reference sequence). CDR3: CAWSVGLGDKYEQYF. The DNA of the CDR3 is TGTGCCTGGAGTGTCGGGCTAGGGGACAAGTACGAGCAGTACTTC.

At least ten counts were recorded for this clonotype. The genes are TRBV14 and TRBJ2-7, with 10 nucleotides matching TRBD1. The junction had 6 bases not matched to a gene; V was cut back by 4 bases and J by 0 bases. Germline V CDR1 and CDR2: SGHDN, FVKESK. This CDR3 is 16 amino acids long. The CDR3: CASSRARDRGSYEQYF. The DNA of the CDR3 is TGTGCCAGCAGCCGAGCCCGGGACAGGGGCTCCTACGAGCAGTACTTC.

Many counts were recorded for this clonotype. J is TRBJ2-6 and V is TRBV29-1; TRBD2 matches 7 bases. Germline V gene lookup returns CDR1 SQVTM and CDR2 ANQGSEA. The J segment lost 1 base and the V segment lost 5 bases, leaving 5 bases of the junction unmatched. CDR3 size: 15 residues. DNA for the CDR3: TGCAGCGTTCCTGGCGGGAGTTCTGGGGCCAACGTCCTGACTTTC. It encodes CSVPGGSSGANVLTF. The variable domain in full, completed from reference TRBV29-1 and TRBJ2-6, reads SAVISQKPSRDICQRGTSLTIQCQVDSQVTMMFWYRQQPGQSLTLIATANQGSEATYESGFVIDKFPISRPNLTFSTLTVSNMSPEDSSIYLCSVPGGSSGANVLTFGAGSRLTVL.

This clonotype was found a few times. The genes are TRBV4-2 and TRBJ2-7, with D uncertain. CDR1 is LGHNA, CDR2 YNFKEQ, per germline. The CDR3 loop spans 14 amino acids. Trimming stripped 0 bases from V and 3 bases from J, with 9 bases between. This CDR3 reads CASSQEMGGYEQYF. CDR3 DNA: TGTGCCAGCAGCCAAGAAATGGGCGGCTACGAGCAGTACTTC.

The sample holds a few counts of this clonotype. The chain carries TRBV5-6 and TRBJ2-1; D might be TRBD2 (6 bases). V was cut by 4 bases and J by 6 bases, with 8 bases left in between. Germline CDR1 and CDR2: SGHDT and YYEEEE. CDR3 length: 12 residues. The DNA for the CDR3 is TGTGCCAGCAGCACCGGGGGCAATGAGCAGTTCTTC. Its translation is CASSTGGNEQFF.

The chain combines TRBV27 with TRBJ2-7; 9 bases fit TRBD1. This CDR3 is built from 14 residues. The V gene's germline CDR1 is MNHEY and CDR2 SMNVEV (reference sequence). Unmatched junction bases numbered 10, after V lost 7 bases and J lost 6 bases. CDR3 sequence (DNA): TGTGCCAGCATTTCCCGTCGGGGACAGGGCGAGCAGTACTTC. As protein: CASISRRGQGEQYF.

The table lists this clonotype with a few counts. The V gene is TRBV4-1, the J gene TRBJ1-1; no firm D call. The CDR3 runs 12 residues. V dropped 2 bases and J dropped 3 bases, with 4 bases sitting between them. The V gene's germline CDR1 is MGHRA and CDR2 YSYEKL. CDR3 sequence reads: CASSQQDTEAFF. The CDR3 DNA sequence: TGCGCCAGCAGCCAACAGGACACTGAAGCTTTCTTT.

This clonotype has a handful of counts. This chain uses TRBV6-6 with TRBJ2-5; 8 nucleotides align to TRBD1. CDR3 length: 21 residues. V trimming: 0 bases; J trimming: 5 bases; junction bases outside the gene matches: 23. Germline V gene sequence: CDR1 MNHNY, CDR2 SVGAGI (reference sequence). The CDR3 loop reads CASSYSFKVGLDREEWETQYF. CDR3 in DNA: TGTGCCAGCAGTTACTCGTTTAAGGTCGGACTGGACAGGGAGGAGTGGGAGACCCAGTACTTC.

The table lists this clonotype with a few counts. The chain recombines TRBV6-1 with TRBJ1-1; D gene uncertain. This CDR3 has 14 residues. V dropped 2 bases and J dropped 6 bases, with 13 bases sitting between them. Germline V gives CDR1 MNHNS, CDR2 SASEGT. Written as DNA, the CDR3 is TGTGCCAGCAGTGAATTTCGCGGCGAACCTGAAGCTTTCTTT. This translates into CASSEFRGEPEAFF.

This clonotype was seen at least ten times. The chain has TRBV7-9 and TRBJ1-1; maybe TRBD1 (6 bases). Germline CDR1 and CDR2: SEHNR and FQNEAQ (reference sequence). V gave up 4 bases and J gave up 6 bases, with 12 bases separating them. CDR3 length: 13 amino acids. Here the CDR3 reads CASSSRGWPEAFF. The CDR3, as DNA: TGTGCCAGCAGCTCCAGGGGTTGGCCTGAAGCTTTCTTT.

A few counts support this clonotype. This chain uses TRBV20-1 with TRBJ2-2; D is uncertain. The germline CDR1 and CDR2 sequences are DFQATT and SNEGSKA (reference sequence). Trimming left V 3 bases short and J 0 bases short, with 5 bases between. There are 13 residues in the CDR3. CDR3 in amino acids: CSASGPNTGELFF. As DNA, the CDR3 is TGCAGTGCTAGCGGGCCGAACACCGGGGAGCTGTTTTTT.

This clonotype was recorded a few times. V gene TRBV19 combines with J gene TRBJ1-4; no reliable D call. Trimming removed 7 bases at V and 0 bases at J, with 3 bases between. There are 12 residues in the CDR3. Germline V lookup: CDR1 LNHDA, CDR2 SQIVND (reference sequence). This CDR3 reads CASTATNEKLFF. The CDR3 bases are TGTGCCAGTACAGCAACTAATGAAAAACTGTTTTTT.

Many counts were recorded for this clonotype. The CDR3, as DNA: TGTGCCAGCAGCGTTCAGGGATACGAGCAGTACTTC. Translating gives CASSVQGYEQYF. The chain employs TRBV5-4 and TRBJ2-7, with D possibly TRBD1 on 5 matching bases. V was cut by 4 bases and J by 4 bases, with 9 bases left in between. The CDR3 is made up of 12 amino acids. Germline CDR1 reads SGHNT; CDR2 reads YYREEE (reference sequence).

The chain uses TRBV12-3 or TRBV12-4 and TRBJ2-1; D tentatively fits TRBD1 or TRBD2 (6 bases each). The CDR3 is 17 amino acids. Trimming took 6 bases from V and 10 from J, leaving 28 bases between them. The CDR3 spells CASRLGLGGQSTLEQFF. In DNA, the CDR3 is TGTGCCAGCAGACTAGGGTTGGGAGGACAGAGTACCCTAGAGCAGTTCTTC.

This clonotype has ten or more counts. The chain is built from TRBV18 and TRBJ1-1; 7 bases fit TRBD1. Germline CDR1 and CDR2: KGHSH and LQKENI. After removal of 4 bases from V and 4 bases from J, the junction contained 9 bases not matched to a gene. This CDR3 has 15 amino acids. The CDR3 region has the DNA TGTGCCAGCTCACTGGGACAGCCAGAGGTCACTGAAGCTTTCTTT. This encodes CASSLGQPEVTEAFF.

This clonotype was seen many times. The chain joins TRBV2 to TRBJ2-3; 8 bases fit TRBD1. CDR3 size: 15 residues. Germline-derived CDR1 and CDR2 are SNHLY and FYNNEI. Germline trimming cut 6 bases from V and 0 bases from J; bases unmatched to any gene: 5. The CDR3 coding sequence is TGTGCCAGCAGCCCGACAGGGGCCAGCACAGATACGCAGTATTTT. Translation gives CASSPTGASTDTQYF.

This clonotype came up a few times. The CDR3 DNA is TGTGCCAGCAGCCTATTGAGGAGCGTGGCCCACGAGCAGTACTTC. Translation gives CASSLLRSVAHEQYF. This chain uses TRBV12-3 or TRBV12-4 with TRBJ2-7, with D unresolved. Trimming took 6 bases from V and 5 from J, leaving 20 bases between them. The CDR3 length is 15 residues.

The genes are TRBV5-6 and TRBJ2-3; D is uncertain. Germline V gene lookup returns CDR1 SGHDT and CDR2 YYEEEE. The V gene lost 3 bases and the J gene lost 6 bases, with 14 bases spanning the gap. The length of the CDR3 is 14 residues. This chain's CDR3 is CASSYGHPRDTQYF. CDR3 nucleotide sequence: TGTGCCAGCAGCTACGGTCACCCACGCGATACGCAGTATTTT.

A few counts support this clonotype. J is TRBJ2-1 and V is TRBV29-1; 11 bases map to TRBD2. Per germline, CDR1 SQVTM and CDR2 ANQGSEA. V was clipped by 4 bases and J by 0 bases; unmatched bases: 8. This CDR3 contains 17 residues. CDR3 loop: CSVGGLAGLSSYNEQFF. CDR3 bases: TGCAGCGTTGGAGGACTAGCGGGCCTAAGCTCCTACAATGAGCAGTTCTTC.